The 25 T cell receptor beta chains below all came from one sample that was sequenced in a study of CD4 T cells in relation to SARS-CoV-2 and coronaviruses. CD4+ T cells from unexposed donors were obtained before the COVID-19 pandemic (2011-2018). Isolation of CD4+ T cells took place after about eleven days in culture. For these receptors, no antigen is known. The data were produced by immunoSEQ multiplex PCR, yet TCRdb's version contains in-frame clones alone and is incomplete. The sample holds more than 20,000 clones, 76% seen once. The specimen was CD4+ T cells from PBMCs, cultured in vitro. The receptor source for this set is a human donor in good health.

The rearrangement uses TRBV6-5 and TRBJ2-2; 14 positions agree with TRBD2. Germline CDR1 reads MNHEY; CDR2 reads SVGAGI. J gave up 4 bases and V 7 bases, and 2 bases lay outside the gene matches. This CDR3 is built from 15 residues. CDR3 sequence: CASTGLAGGTGELFF. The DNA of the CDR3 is TGTGCCAGCACCGGACTAGCGGGAGGCACCGGGGAGCTGTTTTTT.

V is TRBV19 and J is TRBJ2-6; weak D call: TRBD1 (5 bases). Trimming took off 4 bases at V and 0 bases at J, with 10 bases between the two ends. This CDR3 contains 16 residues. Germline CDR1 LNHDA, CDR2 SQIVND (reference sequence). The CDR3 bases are TGTGCCAGTAGTACTACAGGAGACTCTGGGGCCAACGTCCTGACTTTC. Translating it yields CASSTTGDSGANVLTF.

This CDR3 reads CASSLLSSGSPGELFF. The CDR3 region has the DNA TGCGCCAGCAGCTTGTTGTCTAGCGGGAGTCCCGGGGAGCTGTTTTTT. The V call is TRBV5-1, the J call TRBJ2-2; TRBD2 matches at 10 bases. CDR1 is SGHRS and CDR2 is YFSETQ in the germline V gene. After removal of 1 base from V and 6 bases from J, the junction contained 6 bases not matched to a gene. This CDR3 spans 16 amino acids.

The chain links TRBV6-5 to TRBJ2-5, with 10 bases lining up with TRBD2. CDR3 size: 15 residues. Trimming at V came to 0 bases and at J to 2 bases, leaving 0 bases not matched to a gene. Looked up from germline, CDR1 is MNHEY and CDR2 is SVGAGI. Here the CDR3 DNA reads TGTGCCAGCAGTTACTCACTAGCGGGACAAGAGACCCAGTACTTC. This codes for CASSYSLAGQETQYF.

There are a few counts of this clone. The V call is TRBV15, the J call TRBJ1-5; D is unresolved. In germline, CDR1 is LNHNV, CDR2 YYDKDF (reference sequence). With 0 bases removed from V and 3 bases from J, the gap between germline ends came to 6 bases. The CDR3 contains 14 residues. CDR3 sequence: CATSRDFANQPQHF. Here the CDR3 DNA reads TGTGCCACCAGCAGAGATTTCGCCAATCAGCCCCAGCATTTT.

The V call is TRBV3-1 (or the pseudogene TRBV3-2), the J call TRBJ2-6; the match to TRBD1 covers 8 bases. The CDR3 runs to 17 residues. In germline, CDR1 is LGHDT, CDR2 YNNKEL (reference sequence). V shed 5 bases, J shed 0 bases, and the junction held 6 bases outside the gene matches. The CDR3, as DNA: TGTGCCAGCAGCGAGCAGGGGGCCTTCTCTGGGGCCAACGTCCTGACTTTC. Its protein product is CASSEQGAFSGANVLTF.

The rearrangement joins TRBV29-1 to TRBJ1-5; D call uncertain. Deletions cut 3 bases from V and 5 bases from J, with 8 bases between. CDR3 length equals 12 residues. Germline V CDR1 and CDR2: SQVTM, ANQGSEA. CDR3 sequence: CSVDNGDQPQHF. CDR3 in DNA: TGCAGCGTTGATAACGGGGATCAGCCCCAGCATTTT.

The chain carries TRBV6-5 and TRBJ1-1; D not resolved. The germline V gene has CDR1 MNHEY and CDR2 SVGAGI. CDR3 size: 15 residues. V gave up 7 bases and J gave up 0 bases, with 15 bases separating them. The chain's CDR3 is CASISRPRVNTEAFF. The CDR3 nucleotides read TGTGCCAGCATTTCCAGGCCGAGAGTGAACACTGAAGCTTTCTTT.

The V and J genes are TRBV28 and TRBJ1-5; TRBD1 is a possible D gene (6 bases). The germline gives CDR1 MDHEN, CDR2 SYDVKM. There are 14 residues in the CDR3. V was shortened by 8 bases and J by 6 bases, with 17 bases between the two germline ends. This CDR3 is CASLNGGAGQPQHF. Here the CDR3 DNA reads TGTGCCAGCCTAAATGGGGGGGCAGGTCAGCCCCAGCATTTT.

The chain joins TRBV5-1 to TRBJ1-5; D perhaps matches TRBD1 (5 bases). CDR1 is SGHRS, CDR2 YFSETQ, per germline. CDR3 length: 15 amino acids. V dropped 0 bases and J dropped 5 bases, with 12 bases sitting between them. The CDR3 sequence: CASSLAGQGDQPQHF. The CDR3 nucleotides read TGCGCCAGCAGCTTGGCCGGGCAGGGTGATCAGCCCCAGCATTTT.

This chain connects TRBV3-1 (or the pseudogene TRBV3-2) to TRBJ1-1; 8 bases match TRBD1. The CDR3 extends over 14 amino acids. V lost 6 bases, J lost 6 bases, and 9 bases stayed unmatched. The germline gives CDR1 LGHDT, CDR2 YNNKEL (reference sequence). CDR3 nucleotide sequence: TGTGCCAGCAGTCGAGGGGAGACAGGGGCTGAAGCTTTCTTT. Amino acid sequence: CASSRGETGAEAFF.

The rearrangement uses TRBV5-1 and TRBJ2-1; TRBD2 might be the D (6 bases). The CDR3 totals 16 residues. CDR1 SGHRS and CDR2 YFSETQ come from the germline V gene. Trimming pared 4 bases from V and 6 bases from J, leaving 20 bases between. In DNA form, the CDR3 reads TGCGCCAGCAGCGTAATAACGACTAGGTCGAGCAATGAGCAGTTCTTC. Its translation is CASSVITTRSSNEQFF.

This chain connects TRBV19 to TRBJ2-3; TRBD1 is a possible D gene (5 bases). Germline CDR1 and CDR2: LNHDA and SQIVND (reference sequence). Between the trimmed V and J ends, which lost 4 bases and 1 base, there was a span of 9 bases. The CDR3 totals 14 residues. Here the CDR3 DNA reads TGTGCCAGTAGTAAAGGGGTCGGCACAGATACGCAGTATTTT. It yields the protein CASSKGVGTDTQYF. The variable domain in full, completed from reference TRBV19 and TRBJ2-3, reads DGGITQSPKYLFRKEGQNVTLSCEQNLNHDAMYWYRQDPGQGLRLIYYSQIVNDFQKGDIAEGYSVSREKKESFPLTVTSAQKNPTAFYLCASSKGVGTDTQYFGPGTRLTVL.

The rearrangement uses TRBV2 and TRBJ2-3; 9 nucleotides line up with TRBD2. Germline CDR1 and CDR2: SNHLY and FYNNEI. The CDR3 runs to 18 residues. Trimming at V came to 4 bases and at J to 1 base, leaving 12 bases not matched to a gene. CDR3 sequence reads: CASSVWRVAGEGTDTQYF. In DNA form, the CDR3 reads TGTGCCAGCAGTGTTTGGCGGGTAGCGGGAGAGGGCACAGATACGCAGTATTTT. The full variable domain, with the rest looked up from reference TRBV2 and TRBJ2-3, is EPEVTQTPSHQVTQMGQEVILRCVPISNHLYFYWYRQILGQKVEFLVSFYNNEISEKSEIFDDQFSVERPDGSNFTLKIRSTKLEDSAMYFCASSVWRVAGEGTDTQYFGPGTRLTVL.

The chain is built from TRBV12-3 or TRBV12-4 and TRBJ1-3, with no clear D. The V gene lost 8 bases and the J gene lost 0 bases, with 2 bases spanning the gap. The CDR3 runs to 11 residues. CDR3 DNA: TGTGCCAGCCTCTCTGGAAACACCATATATTTT. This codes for CASLSGNTIYF.

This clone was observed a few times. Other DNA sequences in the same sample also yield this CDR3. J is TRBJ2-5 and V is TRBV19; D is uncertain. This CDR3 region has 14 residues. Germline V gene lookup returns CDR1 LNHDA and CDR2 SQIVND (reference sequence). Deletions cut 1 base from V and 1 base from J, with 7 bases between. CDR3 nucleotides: TGTGCCAGTAGTATAGGCGGCAGCCAAGAGACCCAGTACTTC. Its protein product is CASSIGGSQETQYF.

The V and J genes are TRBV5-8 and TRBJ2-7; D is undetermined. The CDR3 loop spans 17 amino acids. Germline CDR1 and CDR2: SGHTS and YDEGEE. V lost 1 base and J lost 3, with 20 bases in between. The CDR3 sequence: CASSLIGESSPLYEQYF. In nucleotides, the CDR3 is TGTGCCAGCAGCTTGATAGGCGAGAGTTCCCCCCTCTACGAGCAGTACTTC.

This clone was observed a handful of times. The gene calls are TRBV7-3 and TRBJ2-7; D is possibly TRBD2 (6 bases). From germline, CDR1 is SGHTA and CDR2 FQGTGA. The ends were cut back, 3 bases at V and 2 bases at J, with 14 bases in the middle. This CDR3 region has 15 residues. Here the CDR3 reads CASSLGLAKAYEQYF. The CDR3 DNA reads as TGTGCCAGCAGCTTGGGGCTAGCGAAAGCCTACGAGCAGTACTTC.

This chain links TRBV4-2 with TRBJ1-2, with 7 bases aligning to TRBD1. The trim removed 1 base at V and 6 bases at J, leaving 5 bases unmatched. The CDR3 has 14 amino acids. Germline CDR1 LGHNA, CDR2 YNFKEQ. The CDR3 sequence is CASSQGGQGDGYTF. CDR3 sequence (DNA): TGTGCCAGCAGCCAAGGGGGCCAGGGGGATGGCTACACCTTC.

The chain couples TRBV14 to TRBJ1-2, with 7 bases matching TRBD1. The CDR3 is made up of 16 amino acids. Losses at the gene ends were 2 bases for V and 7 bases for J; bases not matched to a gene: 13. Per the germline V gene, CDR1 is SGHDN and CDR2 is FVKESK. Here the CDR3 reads CASSQQTTGSLSGYTF. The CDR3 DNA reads TGTGCCAGCAGCCAACAGACGACAGGGTCCCTGAGTGGCTACACCTTC. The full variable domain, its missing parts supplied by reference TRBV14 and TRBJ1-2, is EAGVTQFPSHSVIEKGQTVTLRCDPISGHDNLYWYRRVMGKEIKFLLHFVKESKQDESGMPNNRFLAERTGGTYSTLKVQPAELEDSGVYFCASSQQTTGSLSGYTFGSGTRLTVV.

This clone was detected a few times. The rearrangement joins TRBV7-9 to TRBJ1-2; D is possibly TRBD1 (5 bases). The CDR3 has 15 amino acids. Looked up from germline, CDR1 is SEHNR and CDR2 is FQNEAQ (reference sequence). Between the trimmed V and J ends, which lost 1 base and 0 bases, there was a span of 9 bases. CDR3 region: CASSLGPGTNYGYTF. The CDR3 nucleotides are TGTGCCAGCAGCTTAGGGCCAGGGACTAACTATGGCTACACCTTC.

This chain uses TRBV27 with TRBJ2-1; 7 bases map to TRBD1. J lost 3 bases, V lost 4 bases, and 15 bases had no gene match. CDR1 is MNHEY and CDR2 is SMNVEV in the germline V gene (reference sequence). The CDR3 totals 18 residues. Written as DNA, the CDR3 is TGTGCCAGCAGTTACCAGACGTACCGGGACAGTTACTACAATGAGCAGTTCTTC. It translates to CASSYQTYRDSYYNEQFF.

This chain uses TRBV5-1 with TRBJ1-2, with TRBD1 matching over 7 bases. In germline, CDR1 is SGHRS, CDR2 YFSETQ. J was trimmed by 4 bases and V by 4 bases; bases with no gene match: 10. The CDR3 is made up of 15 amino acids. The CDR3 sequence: CASSKGQAPSYGYTF. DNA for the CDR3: TGCGCCAGCAGCAAAGGACAGGCCCCTTCCTATGGCTACACCTTC.

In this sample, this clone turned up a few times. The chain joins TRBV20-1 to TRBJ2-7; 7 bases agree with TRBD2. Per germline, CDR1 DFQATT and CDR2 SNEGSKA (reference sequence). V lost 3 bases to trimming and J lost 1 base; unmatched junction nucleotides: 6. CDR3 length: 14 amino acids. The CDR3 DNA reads TGCAGTGCTAGTAATGCGGGAGAGTCCTACGAGCAGTACTTC. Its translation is CSASNAGESYEQYF.

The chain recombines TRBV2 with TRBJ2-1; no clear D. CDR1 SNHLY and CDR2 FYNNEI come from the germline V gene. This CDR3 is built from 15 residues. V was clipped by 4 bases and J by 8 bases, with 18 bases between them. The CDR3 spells CASSVRRSDDYEQFF. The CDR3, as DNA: TGTGCCAGCAGTGTTCGGCGGAGTGATGATTATGAGCAGTTCTTC.